This passage covers 13 T cell receptor beta chains from one sample sequenced in a study of cytomegalovirus exposure and HLA in healthy donors. The PCR made use of 60 Vbeta and 13 Jbeta primers. The method was immunoSEQ multiplex PCR; TCRdb's version includes in-frame clones alone and lacks a portion of them. In the table there are under 70,000 clones, around four fifths of which are singletons. Sequences were obtained from PBMCs. These receptors were collected from a male donor in good health and CMV-seropositive.

V gene TRBV5-1 combines with J gene TRBJ2-3, with D maybe TRBD1 (6 bases). V was shortened by 5 bases and J by 2 bases, with 12 bases between the two germline ends. The CDR3 is 14 residues long. Germline lookup yields CDR1 SGHRS and CDR2 YFSETQ. The chain's CDR3 is CASSNTGSTDTQYF. For the CDR3, the DNA is TGCGCCAGCAGTAATACAGGGTCCACAGATACGCAGTATTTT.

The CDR3 DNA reads as TGTGCCATCAGTGAACGACAGGGCAATCAGCCCCAGCATTTT. It codes for CAISERQGNQPQHF. The rearrangement joins TRBV10-3 to TRBJ1-5; a weak D match, TRBD1 (6 bases). Germline-derived CDR1 and CDR2 are ENHRY and SYGVKD. Trimming cost V 3 bases and J 2 bases, with 8 bases left between them. This CDR3 is 14 amino acids long.

The J gene is TRBJ1-1, the V gene TRBV23-1; D is ambiguous. TRBV23-1 carries the ORF label, with uncertain function. The V end was cut by 8 bases, the J end by 10 bases, with 29 bases between. The CDR3 is made up of 16 amino acids. The CDR3 loop reads CASSHPGGGRFSAAFF. In nucleotides, the CDR3 is TGCGCCAGCTCTCACCCCGGCGGAGGCCGATTCAGTGCAGCTTTCTTT.

The V gene is TRBV30, the J gene TRBJ1-1; D might be TRBD1 (6 bases). Looked up from germline, CDR1 is GTSNPN and CDR2 is SVGIG (reference sequence). V dropped 5 bases and J dropped 1 base, with 11 bases sitting between them. The length of the CDR3 is 13 residues. CDR3 DNA: TGTGCCTGGGGGGGACAATGGAACACTGAAGCTTTCTTT. Translating it yields CAWGGQWNTEAFF.

The chain links TRBV5-1 to TRBJ2-2; 8 bases align to TRBD1. The CDR3 spans 15 residues. Germline V CDR1 and CDR2: SGHRS, YFSETQ. J lost 4 bases, V lost 4 bases, and 6 bases had no gene match. The CDR3 DNA follows: TGCGCCAGCAGCCAAACAGGGGGTGGCACCGGGGAGCTGTTTTTT. Its protein product is CASSQTGGGTGELFF.

The genes are TRBV4-1 and TRBJ2-3; 8 bases match TRBD2. Germline trimming cut 1 base from V and 8 bases from J; bases unmatched to any gene: 11. The CDR3 spans 16 residues. Germline V gene data show CDR1 as MGHRA and CDR2 as YSYEKL. The CDR3 DNA reads TGCGCCAGCAGCCAAGTCGGCGGGGGGAGTACGCGTACGCAGTATTTT. Amino acid sequence: CASSQVGGGSTRTQYF.

This clone appeared once. The chain joins TRBV28 to TRBJ2-3; 8 nucleotides align to TRBD1. This CDR3 comprises 17 residues. Germline lookup yields CDR1 MDHEN and CDR2 SYDVKM. Trimming cost V 2 bases and J 3 bases; bases outside gene matches: 10. CDR3 loop: CASSLPRGLQATDTQYF. The DNA for the CDR3 is TGTGCCAGCAGTTTACCCAGGGGGCTTCAGGCGACAGATACGCAGTATTTT. The entire variable domain, with the rest obtained from reference TRBV28 and TRBJ2-3, is as follows: DVKVTQSSRYLVKRTGEKVFLECVQDMDHENMFWYRQDPGLGLRLIYFSYDVKMKEKGDIPEGYSVSREKKERFSLILESASTNQTSMYLCASSLPRGLQATDTQYFGPGTRLTVL.

The genes are TRBV7-2 and TRBJ1-1, with unresolved D. The CDR3 extends over 16 amino acids. V lost 4 bases, J lost 5 bases, and 20 bases lay in between. Germline-derived CDR1 and CDR2 are SGHTA and FQGNSA. The CDR3 DNA is TGTGCCAGCAGCTCCCACCTCAGGTACCTTGGGACTGAAGCTTTCTTT. Amino acid sequence: CASSSHLRYLGTEAFF.

This clone occurred once. The chain employs TRBV15 and TRBJ1-1; D is undetermined. This CDR3 region has 11 residues. Germline CDR1 LNHNV, CDR2 YYDKDF (reference sequence). The V gene lost 3 bases and the J gene lost 7 bases, with 6 bases spanning the gap. The CDR3 loop reads CATSSRVEAFF. The CDR3 DNA reads as TGTGCCACCAGCAGCCGGGTTGAAGCTTTCTTT.

To note about this clone: The identical CDR3 is also encoded by other nucleotide sequences in the sample. The CDR3 is CASSSGQVNTEAFF. In DNA, the CDR3 is TGTGCCAGCAGCTCCGGACAGGTTAACACTGAAGCTTTCTTT. This sequence joins TRBV7-2 and TRBJ1-1; TRBD1 matches at 7 bases. The CDR3 extends over 14 amino acids. The ends lost 4 bases at V and 2 bases at J; junction bases unmatched: 4. Germline V gene sequence: CDR1 SGHTA, CDR2 FQGNSA. The complete variable domain, with remaining parts taken from reference TRBV7-2 and TRBJ1-1, reads GAGVSQSPSNKVTEKGKDVELRCDPISGHTALYWYRQSLGQGLEFLIYFQGNSAPDKSGLPSDRFSAERTGGSVSTLTIQRTQQEDSAVYLCASSSGQVNTEAFFGQGTRLTVV.

This chain connects TRBV9 to TRBJ2-1, with a possible D match to TRBD1 (5 bases). Germline CDR1 is SGDLS and CDR2 is YYNGEE. V was shortened by 0 bases and J by 7 bases, with 11 bases between the two germline ends. This CDR3 region has 14 residues. As DNA, the CDR3 is TGTGCCAGCAGCGTAGGGCAGGGCCAGAATGAGCAGTTCTTC. It is translated as CASSVGQGQNEQFF. The whole variable domain, filled in from reference TRBV9 and TRBJ2-1, reads DSGVTQTPKHLITATGQRVTLRCSPRSGDLSVYWYQQSLDQGLQFLIQYYNGEERAKGNILERFSAQQFPDLHSELNLSSLELGDSALYFCASSVGQGQNEQFFGPGTRLTVL.

The rearrangement joins TRBV27 to TRBJ1-2, with 8 bases aligning to TRBD1. Germline V lookup: CDR1 MNHEY, CDR2 SMNVEV (reference sequence). V was clipped by 5 bases and J by 3 bases; unmatched bases: 17. This CDR3 is 18 amino acids long. The CDR3: CASSPTPLGTGAYYGYTF. CDR3 coding DNA: TGTGCCAGCAGTCCCACCCCCCTGGGGACAGGAGCCTACTATGGCTACACCTTC.

The chain recombines TRBV18 with TRBJ2-7; D may be TRBD1 (6 bases). Trimming removed 3 bases at V and 9 bases at J, with 18 bases between. The CDR3 loop spans 14 amino acids. Germline values: CDR1 KGHSH, CDR2 LQKENI. The CDR3: CASSPPGQTQRQYF. CDR3 bases: TGTGCCAGCTCACCTCCCGGACAGACACAGAGGCAGTACTTC.